The 14 T cell receptor beta chains presented below share a single source sample, sequenced in a study of T-cell memory formation after mild COVID-19. TCRdb redid the calling of the 5' RACE reads with MiXCR, one entry per CDR3 protein. The sample lists around 400,000 distinct CDR3 sequences, 20% to 25% seen once, with roughly 9.7% in the top ten. Sequencing was carried out using PBMCs or a T cell subset sorted from them (not recorded which). All receptors come from an adult woman who had mild COVID-19 (a few samples of this study predate the infection). Cell type and time point are not known.

The count of this clonotype is one. The J gene is TRBJ2-4, the V gene TRBV2, with a possible D match to TRBD1 (7 bases). The V gene lost 8 bases and the J gene lost 12 bases, with 17 bases spanning the gap. Germline values: CDR1 SNHLY, CDR2 FYNNEI. The CDR3 runs to 12 residues. The CDR3 is CASDLGGQPQYF. CDR3 sequence (DNA): TGTGCCAGCGACTTGGGGGGACAGCCTCAGTACTTC.

V usage is TRBV19 and J usage is TRBJ1-5; maybe TRBD1 (6 bases). CDR3 length: 16 amino acids. With 7 bases removed from V and 2 bases from J, the gap between germline ends came to 18 bases. Germline CDR1 is LNHDA and CDR2 is SQIVND (reference sequence). The CDR3 DNA is TGTGCCAGTACCCCTACCAGGGGATGGGGCAATCAGCCCCAGCATTTT. This gives the protein CASTPTRGWGNQPQHF.

This clonotype was observed a handful of times. The chain carries TRBV27 and TRBJ2-2; no definite D call. V was clipped by 8 bases and J by 5 bases, with 9 bases between them. The CDR3 spans 12 residues. Per the germline V gene, CDR1 is MNHEY and CDR2 is SMNVEV (reference sequence). The CDR3 is CASSTLTGELFF. The CDR3 nucleotides are TGTGCCAGCTCGACTTTAACCGGGGAGCTGTTTTTT.

The rearrangement joins TRBV30 to TRBJ1-1; perhaps TRBD1 as D (5 bases). With 1 base removed from V and 11 bases from J, the gap between germline ends came to 17 bases. The CDR3 runs 13 residues. CDR1 GTSNPN and CDR2 SVGIG come from the germline V gene (reference sequence). As DNA, the CDR3 is TGTGCCTGGAGTGAGAATTTCGGCAGGGTGGCTTTCTTT. Protein product: CAWSENFGRVAFF.

This clonotype was counted a few times. DNA for the CDR3: TGCGCCAGCAGCAAGGACCGGGGTCAGGGAGGCTACACCTTC. Protein product: CASSKDRGQGGYTF. J is TRBJ1-2 and V is TRBV5-1, with a possible D match to TRBD1 (5 bases). Germline assignment: CDR1 SGHRS and CDR2 YFSETQ. There are 14 residues in the CDR3. V lost 4 bases to trimming and J lost 8 bases, with 18 bases between them.

The chain couples TRBV20-1 to TRBJ1-5, with no clear D. Trimming stripped 6 bases from V and 7 bases from J, with 16 bases between. Looked up from germline, CDR1 is DFQATT and CDR2 is SNEGSKA (reference sequence). The CDR3 is 13 amino acids. This CDR3 is CSAADWARQPQHF. The CDR3 nucleotides are TGCAGTGCCGCGGACTGGGCGAGGCAGCCCCAGCATTTT.

This clonotype was picked up a small number of times. The V call is TRBV7-2, the J call TRBJ2-5, with 8 positions matching TRBD1. Germline loops: CDR1 SGHTA, CDR2 FQGNSA. The CDR3 spans 14 residues. Losses at the gene ends were 2 bases for V and 4 bases for J; bases not matched to a gene: 3. The CDR3 region has the DNA TGTGCCAGCAGCTTAACAGGGGGGCCAGAGACCCAGTACTTC. Its protein product is CASSLTGGPETQYF. The whole variable domain, filled in from reference TRBV7-2 and TRBJ2-5, reads GAGVSQSPSNKVTEKGKDVELRCDPISGHTALYWYRQSLGQGLEFLIYFQGNSAPDKSGLPSDRFSAERTGGSVSTLTIQRTQQEDSAVYLCASSLTGGPETQYFGPGTRLLVL.

The rearrangement uses TRBV3-1 and TRBJ2-2, with D possibly matching TRBD1 (6 bases). The CDR3 loop spans 16 amino acids. Trimming stripped 0 bases from V and 2 bases from J, with 10 bases between. In germline, CDR1 is LGHDT, CDR2 YNNKEL (reference sequence). CDR3 protein: CASSQDEGHNTGELFF. CDR3 bases: TGTGCCAGCAGCCAAGACGAGGGACATAACACCGGGGAGCTGTTTTTT.

This clonotype was picked up a small number of times. This chain links TRBV5-1 with TRBJ2-6; no reliable D call. This CDR3 region has 15 residues. Germline CDR1 SGHRS, CDR2 YFSETQ. V lost 2 bases and J 0 bases, leaving 6 bases between the germline ends. CDR3 amino acids: CASSFTSSGANVLTF. The CDR3, as DNA: TGCGCCAGCAGCTTTACAAGCTCTGGGGCCAACGTCCTGACTTTC.

The chain links TRBV14 to TRBJ2-1; possible D gene TRBD2, 5 bases. The CDR3 has 15 residues. Germline CDR1 reads SGHDN; CDR2 reads FVKESK. V gave up 2 bases and J gave up 3 bases, with 11 bases separating them. The CDR3 nucleotides read TGTGCCAGCAGCCAATTCACTAGTGGCTACAATGAGCAGTTCTTC. This codes for CASSQFTSGYNEQFF.

This clonotype showed up just a few times. The chain combines TRBV6-2 or TRBV6-3 with TRBJ1-2; perhaps TRBD1 as D (6 bases). There are 13 residues in the CDR3. Germline V gene data show CDR1 as MNHEY and CDR2 as SVGEGT. V was clipped by 3 bases and J by 8 bases, with 13 bases between them. CDR3: CASSYRQAVGYTF. The CDR3, as DNA: TGTGCCAGCAGTTATAGACAGGCGGTCGGCTACACCTTC.

The rearrangement uses TRBV7-6 and TRBJ1-2, with a possible D match to TRBD1 (6 bases). V was clipped by 5 bases and J by 4 bases, with 23 bases between them. In germline, CDR1 is SGHVS, CDR2 FNYEAQ. The CDR3 contains 17 residues. The CDR3 reads CASSPLSGGPQLYGYTF. CDR3 in DNA: TGTGCCAGCAGCCCTTTAAGTGGGGGGCCTCAACTCTATGGCTACACCTTC.

The chain combines TRBV6-5 with TRBJ2-7, with TRBD2 identical over 14 bases. Germline assignment: CDR1 MNHEY and CDR2 SVGAGI. This CDR3 is 15 amino acids long. V shed 6 bases and J 2 bases; nucleotides not matched to a gene: 3. CDR3 sequence: CASRGLAGVPYEQYF. In nucleotides, the CDR3 is TGTGCCAGCAGGGGACTAGCGGGAGTCCCCTACGAGCAGTACTTC.

This chain connects TRBV7-3 to TRBJ2-1; 7 positions agree with TRBD1. CDR1 is SGHTA, CDR2 FQGTGA, per germline. J was trimmed by 4 bases and V by 5 bases; bases with no gene match: 8. The CDR3 contains 15 residues. The chain's CDR3 is CASSTRQGRYNEQFF. In DNA form, the CDR3 reads TGTGCCAGCAGCACCCGACAGGGAAGGTACAATGAGCAGTTCTTC.